This T cell receptor (beta chain) came from a study of T cell responses to AZD1222 COVID-19 vaccine. Findings and limits, study-wide: Clonal diversity was possibly underestimated; the donors were predominantly white British and more often female.

Only in-frame clones appear in the TCRdb table, and some are missing; sequencing was by immunoSEQ multiplex PCR. The sample consists of about 140,000 clones, 85% to 95% of them appearing once. The CDR3 loop spans 12 amino acids. Germline assignment: CDR1 SEHNR and CDR2 FQNEAQ (reference sequence). V was trimmed by 4 bases and J by 5 bases, leaving 8 bases between them. Remarks on this clone: Antigen unknown.

The sequences come from peripheral blood, collected on day 0 of AZD1222 vaccination. The chain uses TRBV7-9 and TRBJ2-5, with unresolved D. The receptor's source is an adult in good health. The CDR3 DNA is TGTGCCAGCAGCTCATCCTATGAGACCCAGTACTTC. Its protein is CASSSSYETQYF.